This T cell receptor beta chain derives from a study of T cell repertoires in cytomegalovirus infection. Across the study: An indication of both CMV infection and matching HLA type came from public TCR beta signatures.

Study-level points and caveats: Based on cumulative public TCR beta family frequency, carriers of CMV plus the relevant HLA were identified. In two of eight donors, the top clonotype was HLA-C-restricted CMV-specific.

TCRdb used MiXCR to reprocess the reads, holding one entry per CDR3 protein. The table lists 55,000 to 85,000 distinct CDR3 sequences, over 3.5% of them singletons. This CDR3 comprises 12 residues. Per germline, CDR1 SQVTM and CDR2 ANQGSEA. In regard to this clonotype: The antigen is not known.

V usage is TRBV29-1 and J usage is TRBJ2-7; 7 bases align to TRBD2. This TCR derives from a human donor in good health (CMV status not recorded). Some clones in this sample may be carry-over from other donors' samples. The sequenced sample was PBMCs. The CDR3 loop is CRDAGGDYEQYF. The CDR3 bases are TGCAGAGACGCTGGGGGGGACTACGAGCAGTACTTC.